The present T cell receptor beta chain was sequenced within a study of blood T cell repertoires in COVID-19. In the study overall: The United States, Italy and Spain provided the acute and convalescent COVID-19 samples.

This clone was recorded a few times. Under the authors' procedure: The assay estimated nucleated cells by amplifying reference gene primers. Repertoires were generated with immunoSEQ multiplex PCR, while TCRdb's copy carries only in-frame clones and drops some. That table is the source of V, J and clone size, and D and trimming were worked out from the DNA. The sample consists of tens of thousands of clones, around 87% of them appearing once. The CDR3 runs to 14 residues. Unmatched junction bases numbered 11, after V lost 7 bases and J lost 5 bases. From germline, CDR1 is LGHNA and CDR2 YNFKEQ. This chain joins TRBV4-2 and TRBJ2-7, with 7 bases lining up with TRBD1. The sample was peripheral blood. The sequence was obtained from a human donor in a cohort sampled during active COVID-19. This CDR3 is CASTGNYRGNEQYF. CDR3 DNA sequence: TGTGCCAGCACCGGTAATTACAGGGGTAACGAGCAGTACTTC.